This T cell receptor (beta chain) is from a study of patients and donors after allogeneic stem cell transplantation (dated by TCRdb to the early 2020s). CDR1 is given as DFQATT and CDR2 as SNEGSKA, both from the germline V gene (reference sequence). Germline trimming: 3 bases from V, 5 bases from J; junction bases outside gene matches: 9. There are 15 amino acids in the CDR3, from cysteine to phenylalanine inclusive. Left in the record is the CDR3 DNA by itself, 45 bases read in frame from the first base. This clonotype is categorized as large (0.1 to 1%). Its antigen remains unidentified. Base qualities are missing; no much larger clone stands one base away. The receptor library was made with RT-PCR. TCRdb lists the instrument as NextSeq 550. TCRdb ran its own pipeline on the public reads, namely fastp trimming at Q25 and MiXCR clone calling, and kept in-frame beta chains. Duplicate CDR3 protein sequences are folded into a single record with the most common DNA and genes. For this sample the table gives approximately 27,000 distinct CDR3 sequences, of which 8% to 10% were detected only once. In total, the top ten clones hold about half of the sample.

The chain is assembled from TRBV20-1 and TRBJ2-1; 8 central nucleotides agree with TRBD2. This sequence originates from a human donor who was either an allogeneic HSCT recipient or a stem cell or donor lymphocyte infusion donor (not recorded which). It is not recorded whose cells these are; they may come from a transplant donor. Sequencing was done on a sample of blood, either unsorted or a sorted T cell fraction (not recorded which). The CDR3 amino acid sequence is: CSARDFGGGNNEQFF. Here is the DNA: TGCAGTGCTAGGGATTTCGGGGGGGGAAACAATGAGCAGTTCTTC.